The 14 T cell receptor beta chains listed next were all sequenced from one sample in a study of low-dose radiotherapy and immunotherapy resistance in tumors. Time point noted: after trial treatment. Treatment meaning: LDRT plus nivolumab, ipilimumab, low-dose cyclophosphamide and aspirin (RACIN trial). TRAV and TRBV primers primed cDNA for both TCRalpha and TCRbeta. PCR amplification of the TCRs was performed with Phusion for 20 PCR cycles, and it relied on a constant-region primer together with a V-primer adapter. MiXCR, applied by TCRdb to the reads, yields one record per CDR3 protein. The sample lists under 95,000 distinct CDR3 sequences, around 17% occurring once. Here the sequenced sample was PBMCs, taken after low-dose radiotherapy plus immunotherapy. These receptors all come from a male donor with prostate cancer.

As regards this clonotype: Given a far larger clone just one base away, this is likely a sequencing read error. The rearrangement joins TRBV5-4 to TRBJ2-1; either TRBD1 or TRBD2 may fit D (6 bases each). CDR3 length: 17 residues. Trimming stripped 4 bases from V and 10 bases from J, with 27 bases between. Germline-derived CDR1 and CDR2 are SGHNT and YYREEE (reference sequence). The CDR3: CASSIRMMVWGAPEQFF. CDR3 bases: TGTGCCAGCAGCATAAGGATGATGGTGTGGGGGGCTCCCGAGCAGTTCTTC.

This clonotype occurred many times. The rearrangement links TRBV2 to TRBJ1-2; D uncertain. The V end was cut by 6 bases, the J end by 4 bases, with 12 bases between. Germline CDR1 SNHLY, CDR2 FYNNEI. The CDR3 loop spans 13 amino acids. CDR3: CASSVLGSYGYTF. In DNA form, the CDR3 reads TGTGCCAGCAGCGTTTTGGGCTCCTATGGCTACACCTTC.

This clonotype was counted ten times or more. The chain couples TRBV7-9 to TRBJ1-4; D gene uncertain. Germline assignment: CDR1 SEHNR and CDR2 FQNEAQ (reference sequence). CDR3 length: 13 amino acids. Trimming shortened V by 5 bases and J by 8 bases, and 12 bases separated the two germline ends. As DNA, the CDR3 is TGTGCCAGCAGCCCCCCCGGTCGGGAAAAACTGTTTTTT. Translation: CASSPPGREKLFF. The variable domain in full, with the rest retrieved from reference TRBV7-9 and TRBJ1-4, is DTGVSQNPRHKITKRGQNVTFRCDPISEHNRLYWYRQTLGQGPEFLTYFQNEAQLEKSRLLSDRFSAERPKGSFSTLEIQRTEQGDSAMYLCASSPPGREKLFFGSGTQLSVL.

In this sample, this clonotype turned up many times. The V gene is TRBV6-8, the J gene TRBJ2-1; possibly TRBD2 for D (6 bases). The CDR3 runs 15 residues. CDR1 is MNHGY, CDR2 SAAAGT, per germline. V dropped 4 bases and J dropped 3 bases, with 13 bases sitting between them. CDR3 residues: CASSWRDIRYNEQFF. The CDR3 DNA is TGTGCCAGCAGTTGGCGGGATATTCGCTACAATGAGCAGTTCTTC.

This clonotype was picked up many times. This chain connects TRBV5-1 to TRBJ2-5; 7 bases are shared with TRBD1. CDR3 size: 13 residues. The trim removed 8 bases at V and 2 bases at J, leaving 6 bases unmatched. Germline V gives CDR1 SGHRS, CDR2 YFSETQ. This CDR3 is CASSGQLQETQYF. CDR3 DNA sequence: TGCGCCAGTTCGGGACAGCTACAAGAGACCCAGTACTTC.

This clonotype was recorded at least ten times. The chain is built from TRBV4-3 and TRBJ2-1; 12 nucleotides line up with TRBD2. V was pared by 2 bases and J by 6 bases, with 2 bases of the junction left unmatched. The germline gives CDR1 LGHNA, CDR2 YSLEER. The CDR3 loop spans 15 amino acids. CDR3 nucleotide sequence: TGCGCCAGCAGCCAACTAGCGGGAGGGCCCAATGAGCAGTTCTTC. It is translated as CASSQLAGGPNEQFF.

This clonotype appeared many times. The V gene is TRBV11-1, the J gene TRBJ2-5, with 10 positions matching TRBD1. The CDR3 is 15 residues long. V shed 5 bases, J shed 6 bases, and the junction held 9 bases outside the gene matches. Germline V gene lookup returns CDR1 SGHAT and CDR2 FQDESV (reference sequence). The CDR3 region is CASSLTGTGEKTQYF. The CDR3 DNA is TGTGCCAGCAGCCTAACCGGGACAGGGGAAAAGACCCAGTACTTC. Supplemented by reference TRBV11-1 and TRBJ2-5, the full variable domain reads EAEVAQSPRYKITEKSQAVAFWCDPISGHATLYWYRQILGQGPELLVQFQDESVVDDSQLPKDRFSAERLKGVDSTLKIQPAELGDSAMYLCASSLTGTGEKTQYFGPGTRLLVL.

The chain couples TRBV27 to TRBJ1-1; no firm D call. The ends were cut back, 4 bases at V and 3 bases at J, with 15 bases in the middle. CDR3 size: 15 residues. Germline CDR1 is MNHEY and CDR2 is SMNVEV (reference sequence). CDR3 region: CASSSPGGLDTEAFF. As DNA, the CDR3 is TGTGCCAGCAGTTCCCCGGGAGGGTTGGACACTGAAGCTTTCTTT.

The chain joins TRBV28 to TRBJ2-7; the match to TRBD1 covers 8 bases. CDR1 is MDHEN and CDR2 is SYDVKM in the germline V gene. The CDR3 sequence is 13 residues long. Trimming removed 6 bases from V and 7 bases from J; junction bases left unmatched: 8. The CDR3 sequence: CASRPQGAGEQYF. In nucleotides, the CDR3 is TGTGCCAGCAGACCGCAGGGGGCGGGGGAGCAGTACTTC.

This clonotype was detected ten times or more. V gene TRBV20-1 combines with J gene TRBJ2-7; 9 bases line up with TRBD1. Trimming removed 6 bases from V and 0 bases from J; junction bases left unmatched: 3. Germline assignment: CDR1 DFQATT and CDR2 SNEGSKA (reference sequence). The CDR3 extends over 13 amino acids. The CDR3 loop reads CSAGQGTSYEQYF. The CDR3 DNA reads TGCAGTGCCGGACAGGGGACCTCCTACGAGCAGTACTTC.

This clonotype was recorded many times. This chain connects TRBV12-3 or TRBV12-4 to TRBJ2-5; 12 bases are a match to TRBD2. Trimming took 5 bases from V and 3 from J; bases not matched to a gene: 4. The CDR3 loop spans 15 amino acids. DNA for the CDR3: TGTGCCAGCAGTCCTCGGACTAGCGGGAAAGAGACCCAGTACTTC. Translation: CASSPRTSGKETQYF.

This clonotype has a count of ten or more. CDR3 sequence: CASSLDLQERSNEQFF. The CDR3 region has the DNA TGTGCCAGCAGCCTAGACCTCCAGGAGCGGAGCAATGAGCAGTTCTTC. The chain has TRBV4-2 and TRBJ2-1; possible D gene TRBD2, 5 bases. Germline values: CDR1 LGHNA, CDR2 YNFKEQ. This CDR3 is 16 amino acids long. Deletions cut 4 bases from V and 6 bases from J, with 19 bases between.

This clonotype was picked up many times. The CDR3 DNA reads TGTGCCAGTAGTTCACGGCCGACTAGCGGGACCTACAATGAGCAGTTCTTC. Amino acids: CASSSRPTSGTYNEQFF. The chain joins TRBV19 to TRBJ2-1, with TRBD2 matching over 11 bases. The CDR3 loop spans 17 amino acids. V was clipped by 5 bases and J by 2 bases; unmatched bases: 8. Germline lookup yields CDR1 LNHDA and CDR2 SQIVND (reference sequence).

This clonotype was counted many times. J is TRBJ1-1 and V is TRBV7-6; D is unclear. Trimming removed 1 base at V and 8 bases at J, with 11 bases between. This CDR3 comprises 13 residues. Germline CDR1 and CDR2: SGHVS and FNYEAQ. CDR3 sequence reads: CASSLGAPGEAFF. CDR3 in DNA: TGTGCCAGCAGCTTAGGGGCCCCAGGAGAAGCTTTCTTT.